This TCR beta chain was recovered during a study of T cell responses to AZD1222 COVID-19 vaccine. Germline V gene data show CDR1 as MNHEY and CDR2 as SMNVEV (reference sequence). The CDR3 has 19 amino acids. V was clipped by 6 bases and J by 0 bases, with 21 bases between them. Using immunoSEQ multiplex PCR, the repertoire was profiled, and TCRdb retains in-frame clones only, with some absent. The repertoire holds about 130,000 clones, with around 84% as singletons. This receptor was taken from an adult in good health. This sample comprised peripheral blood, obtained on day 0 of AZD1222 vaccination. The chain has TRBV27 and TRBJ2-6; the D gene is possibly TRBD1 (6 bases). CDR3 sequence (DNA): TGTGCCAGCAGGAGAACAACAGGGACCGTTAGCTCTGGGGCCAACGTCCTGACTTTC. Translation gives CASRRTTGTVSSGANVLTF.